These 12 T cell receptor beta chains were all obtained from the same sample, sequenced in a study of T cell repertoires in cytomegalovirus infection. Antigens for these TCRs are unknown. Via MiXCR, TCRdb re-called the reads, giving one row per CDR3 protein. This table holds 250,000 to 300,000 distinct CDR3 sequences, 22% found once. Sequencing used cultured PBMCs, obtained from culture after CMV antigen stimulation. These receptors all come from a human donor in good health (CMV status not recorded). Some clones in this sample may be carry-over from other donors' samples.

This clonotype was seen at least ten times. The chain carries TRBV7-9 and TRBJ1-5; possibly TRBD1 for D (6 bases). The V and J ends lost 5 bases and 7 bases respectively, with 9 bases between them. This CDR3 is 12 amino acids long. CDR1 is SEHNR and CDR2 is FQNEAQ in the germline V gene (reference sequence). The CDR3 is CASSQGQQPQHF. The CDR3 DNA is TGTGCCAGCAGCCAAGGACAGCAGCCCCAGCATTTT.

The rearrangement links TRBV6-6 to TRBJ2-3; 10 bases are shared with TRBD1. Germline trimming cut 2 bases from V and 11 bases from J; bases unmatched to any gene: 7. The CDR3 length is 14 residues. Germline CDR1 MNHNY, CDR2 SVGAGI (reference sequence). CDR3 amino acids: CASSYVGTGEVQYF. The CDR3 DNA sequence: TGTGCCAGCAGTTACGTCGGGACAGGGGAAGTGCAGTATTTT.

This sequence joins TRBV10-3 and TRBJ1-1; D is uncertain. V gave up 7 bases and J gave up 0 bases, with 9 bases separating them. The CDR3 sequence is 13 residues long. CDR1 is ENHRY, CDR2 SYGVKD, per germline. The CDR3 loop reads CAIMEPLNTEAFF. CDR3 bases: TGTGCCATCATGGAACCGCTGAACACTGAAGCTTTCTTT.

The chain is built from TRBV3-1 and TRBJ2-5, with 7 bases lining up with TRBD2. V trimming: 5 bases; J trimming: 4 bases; junction bases outside the gene matches: 16. Germline V gives CDR1 LGHDT, CDR2 YNNKEL (reference sequence). This CDR3 is built from 17 residues. The CDR3 loop reads CASSTPGGEGRIETQYF. Written as DNA, the CDR3 is TGTGCCAGCAGCACCCCTGGGGGGGAGGGCCGCATAGAGACCCAGTACTTC.

The chain uses TRBV25-1 and TRBJ2-1; 10 nucleotides agree with TRBD2. Trimming removed 1 base from V and 3 bases from J; junction bases left unmatched: 6. Per germline, CDR1 MGHDK and CDR2 SYGVNS. The CDR3 contains 17 residues. The CDR3 nucleotides read TGTGCCAGCAGTGAATTGCTAGCGGGAGCTGGCTACAATGAGCAGTTCTTC. Protein sequence: CASSELLAGAGYNEQFF.

This clonotype has just a few counts. The chain combines TRBV25-1 with TRBJ2-5; D remains ambiguous. The germline V gene has CDR1 MGHDK and CDR2 SYGVNS. V was clipped by 5 bases and J by 4 bases, with 11 bases between them. CDR3 length: 13 amino acids. CDR3 nucleotides: TGTGCCAGCAGTTCGGCAGACTTAGAGACCCAGTACTTC. It encodes CASSSADLETQYF.

This clonotype was seen many times. The V gene is TRBV7-2, the J gene TRBJ2-3; D not certain. Trimming left V 2 bases short and J 2 bases short, with 11 bases between. CDR1 is SGHTA and CDR2 is FQGNSA in the germline V gene. The CDR3 is 15 residues long. CDR3 DNA sequence: TGTGCCAGCAGCTTAAACCCATCTAACACAGATACGCAGTATTTT. Amino acids: CASSLNPSNTDTQYF.

This clonotype has more than one count but fewer than ten. This sequence joins TRBV7-3 and TRBJ2-3, with 10 bases lining up with TRBD2. Looked up from germline, CDR1 is SGHTA and CDR2 is FQGTGA. CDR3 length: 17 amino acids. Trimming took 4 bases from V and 2 from J; bases not matched to a gene: 9. The CDR3 nucleotides are TGTGCCAGCAGCTCAGCTCCGGGACTAGCGAACACAGATACGCAGTATTTT. Its translation is CASSSAPGLANTDTQYF. The full variable domain, in which reference TRBV7-3 and TRBJ2-3 provide the parts outside the CDR3, is GAGVSQTPSNKVTEKGKYVELRCDPISGHTALYWYRQSLGQGPEFLIYFQGTGAADDSGLPNDRFFAVRPEGSVSTLKIQRTERGDSAVYLCASSSAPGLANTDTQYFGPGTRLTVL.

The gene calls are TRBV19 and TRBJ1-5; D uncertain. Germline V gene lookup returns CDR1 LNHDA and CDR2 SQIVND (reference sequence). With 5 bases removed from V and 4 bases from J, the gap between germline ends came to 6 bases. The CDR3 sequence is 12 residues long. CDR3 in amino acids: CASSDRNQPQHF. In DNA form, the CDR3 reads TGTGCCAGTAGTGACCGAAATCAGCCCCAGCATTTT.

This clonotype was picked up many times. The rearrangement joins TRBV6-6 to TRBJ1-1, with D maybe TRBD1 (6 bases). Trimming took off 5 bases at V and 0 bases at J, with 16 bases between the two ends. Germline CDR1 is MNHNY and CDR2 is SVGAGI (reference sequence). This CDR3 is built from 16 residues. CDR3 residues: CASSHVQGTLNTEAFF. CDR3 DNA sequence: TGTGCCAGCAGTCATGTACAGGGAACCCTGAACACTGAAGCTTTCTTT.

V is TRBV7-9 and J is TRBJ2-2; 9 bases align to TRBD1. The CDR3 sequence is 13 residues long. The germline V gene has CDR1 SEHNR and CDR2 FQNEAQ (reference sequence). After removal of 6 bases from V and 6 bases from J, the junction contained 2 bases not matched to a gene. The CDR3 bases are TGTGCCAGCAGGAGGACAGGGGCCGGGGAGCTGTTTTTT. Protein sequence: CASRRTGAGELFF. Full variable domain (rest looked up from reference TRBV7-9 and TRBJ2-2): DTGVSQNPRHKITKRGQNVTFRCDPISEHNRLYWYRQTLGQGPEFLTYFQNEAQLEKSRLLSDRFSAERPKGSFSTLEIQRTEQGDSAMYLCASRRTGAGELFFGEGSRLTVL.

This clonotype showed up many times. The genes are TRBV12-3 or TRBV12-4 and TRBJ2-7; tentatively, D is TRBD1 (5 bases). This CDR3 contains 13 residues. V was cut by 3 bases and J by 3 bases, with 9 bases left in between. This CDR3 is CASSFGAVYEQYV. The CDR3 DNA reads as TGTGCCAGCAGTTTTGGGGCGGTCTACGAGCAGTACGTC.